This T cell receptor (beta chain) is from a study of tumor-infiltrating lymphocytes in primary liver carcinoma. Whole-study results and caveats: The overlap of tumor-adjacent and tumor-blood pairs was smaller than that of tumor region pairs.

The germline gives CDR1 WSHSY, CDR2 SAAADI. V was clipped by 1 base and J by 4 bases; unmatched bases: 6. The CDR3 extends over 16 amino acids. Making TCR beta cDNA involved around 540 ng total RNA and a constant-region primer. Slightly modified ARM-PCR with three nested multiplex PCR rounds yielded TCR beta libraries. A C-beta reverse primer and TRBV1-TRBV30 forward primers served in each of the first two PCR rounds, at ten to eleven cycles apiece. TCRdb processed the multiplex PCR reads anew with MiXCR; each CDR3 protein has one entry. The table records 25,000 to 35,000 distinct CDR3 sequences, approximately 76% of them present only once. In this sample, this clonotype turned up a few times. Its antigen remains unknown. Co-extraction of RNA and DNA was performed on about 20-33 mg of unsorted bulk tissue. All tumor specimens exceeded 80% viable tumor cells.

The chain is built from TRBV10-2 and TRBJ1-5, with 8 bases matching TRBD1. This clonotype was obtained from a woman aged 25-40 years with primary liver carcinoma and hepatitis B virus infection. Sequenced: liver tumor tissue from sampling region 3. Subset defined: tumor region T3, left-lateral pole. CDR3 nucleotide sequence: TGCGCCAGCAGTGAGTTTGGCGGACAGGGTAATCAGCCCCAGCATTTT. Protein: CASSEFGGQGNQPQHF.